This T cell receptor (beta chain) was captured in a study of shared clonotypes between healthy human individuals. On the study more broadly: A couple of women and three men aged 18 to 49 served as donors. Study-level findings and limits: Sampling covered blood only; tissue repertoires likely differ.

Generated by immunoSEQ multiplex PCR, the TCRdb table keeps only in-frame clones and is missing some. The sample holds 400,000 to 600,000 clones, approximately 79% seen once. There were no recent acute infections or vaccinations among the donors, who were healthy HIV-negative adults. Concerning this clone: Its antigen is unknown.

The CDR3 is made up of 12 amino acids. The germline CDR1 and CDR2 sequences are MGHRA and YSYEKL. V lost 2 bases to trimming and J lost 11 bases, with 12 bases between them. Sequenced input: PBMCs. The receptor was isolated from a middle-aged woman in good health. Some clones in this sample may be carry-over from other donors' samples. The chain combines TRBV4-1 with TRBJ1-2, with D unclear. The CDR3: CASSQLGQTYTF. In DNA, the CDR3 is TGCGCCAGCAGCCAACTGGGTCAGACGTACACCTTC.